The 16 T cell receptor beta chains reported below all come from one sample, sequenced in a study of blood T cells in healthy people across ages. The authors ran a second PCR of roughly 6 to 11 cycles using a sample-barcoded 5' primer and a J-beta primer mix. TCRdb fed the 5' RACE reads into MiXCR, producing one record per CDR3 protein. The sample contains about 750,000 distinct CDR3 sequences, about 48% of which appear only once. The specimen sequenced was blood. Every receptor here comes from a man of 80 years or more in good health.

The rearrangement links TRBV29-1 to TRBJ2-1; D may be TRBD2 (5 bases). V was shortened by 8 bases and J by 2 bases, with 16 bases between the two germline ends. Per germline, CDR1 SQVTM and CDR2 ANQGSEA. CDR3 length equals 14 residues. The CDR3 DNA sequence: TGCAGCCATTCTCGGGCTAGCCCCTACAATGAGCAGTTCTTC. Its protein product is CSHSRASPYNEQFF.

The sample holds a few counts of this clonotype. The chain combines TRBV7-2 with TRBJ2-1, with TRBD1 as a possible D gene (5 bases). V gave up 0 bases and J gave up 6 bases, with 12 bases separating them. The CDR3 extends over 15 amino acids. Germline CDR1 SGHTA, CDR2 FQGNSA. Written as DNA, the CDR3 is TGTGCCAGCAGCTTAGCCCAGGGTCCGTTCAATGAGCAGTTCTTC. Its translation is CASSLAQGPFNEQFF.

This clonotype was seen more than once but under ten times. The chain recombines TRBV20-1 with TRBJ2-5; the D is unclear. Germline CDR1 and CDR2: DFQATT and SNEGSKA (reference sequence). V lost 1 base to trimming and J lost 1 base, with 13 bases between them. The CDR3 covers 15 residues. CDR3 sequence: CSARGFRIVQETQYF. Here the CDR3 DNA reads TGCAGTGCTAGAGGATTCAGGATAGTCCAAGAGACCCAGTACTTC.

This sequence joins TRBV5-1 and TRBJ2-1, with a tentative D call TRBD2 (6 bases). The J call is in doubt because the DNA end fits TRBJ2-7 better. CDR3 size: 15 residues. CDR1 and CDR2 from the germline V gene are SGHRS and YFSETQ. The CDR3 coding sequence is TGCGCCAGCAGCTCCGACCGGGAGTGGGGCGGGGAGCAGTACTTC. This codes for CASSSDREWGGEQYF.

This clonotype was seen once. The chain has TRBV25-1 and TRBJ2-1, with TRBD2 identical over 8 bases. Germline CDR1 reads MGHDK; CDR2 reads SYGVNS. Trimming took 5 bases from V and 13 from J; bases not matched to a gene: 16. The CDR3 spans 15 residues. For the CDR3, the DNA is TGTGCCAGCAGTCGGGGGAGCGGGAGTACTCAGACCCAGTTCTTC. Amino acids: CASSRGSGSTQTQFF. The full variable domain, in which reference TRBV25-1 and TRBJ2-1 provide the parts outside the CDR3, is EADIYQTPRYLVIGTGKKITLECSQTMGHDKMYWYQQDPGMELHLIHYSYGVNSTEKGDLSSESTVSRIRTEHFPLTLESARPSHTSQYLCASSRGSGSTQTQFFGPGTRLTVL.

The rearrangement joins TRBV6-5 to TRBJ1-1; D remains unclear. The CDR3 sequence is 13 residues long. Trimming removed 5 bases at V and 10 bases at J, with 17 bases between. Per germline, CDR1 MNHEY and CDR2 SVGAGI. The CDR3 loop is CASSDGRTVGAFF. CDR3 DNA: TGTGCCAGCAGTGACGGGAGGACGGTCGGAGCTTTCTTT.

The V call is TRBV3-1, the J call TRBJ2-5, with D perhaps TRBD1 (6 bases). The J call is uncertain, as TRBJ2-7 better fits the DNA end. This CDR3 has 19 amino acids. The germline V gene has CDR1 LGHDT and CDR2 YNNKEL (reference sequence). CDR3 in amino acids: CASSQDLQYGTSLVHEQYF. The DNA for the CDR3 is TGTGCCAGCAGCCAGGATCTGCAGTACGGGACATCACTCGTCCACGAGCAGTACTTC.

This clonotype was picked up a small number of times. V and J are TRBV27 and TRBJ1-1; 7 nucleotides agree with TRBD1. Germline V gene sequence: CDR1 MNHEY, CDR2 SMNVEV (reference sequence). The CDR3 runs 15 residues. V shed 2 bases and J 6 bases; nucleotides not matched to a gene: 9. The CDR3 is CASSLNRGSEAEAFF. The CDR3 DNA reads as TGTGCCAGCAGTTTAAACAGGGGCTCGGAGGCTGAAGCTTTCTTT.

This clonotype was counted only a few times. This sequence joins TRBV27 and TRBJ2-7; D remains unclear. Germline CDR1 MNHEY, CDR2 SMNVEV (reference sequence). V was trimmed by 0 bases and J by 3 bases, leaving 12 bases between them. The CDR3 extends over 15 amino acids. CDR3 coding DNA: TGTGCCAGCAGTTTATCGGGCGGTATCCTCTACGAGCAGTACTTC. This translates into CASSLSGGILYEQYF.

This clonotype was counted a few times. V is TRBV5-1 and J is TRBJ2-5; 7 bases fit TRBD1. Germline CDR1 reads SGHRS; CDR2 reads YFSETQ. The CDR3 consists of 15 residues. The V gene end was trimmed by 6 bases and the J gene end by 7 bases; junction bases not matched to a gene: 15. The CDR3 nucleotides read TGCGCCAGCACTTTGGGACAGATCAACCTGGGGACCCAGTACTTC. This gives the protein CASTLGQINLGTQYF.

This chain joins TRBV18 and TRBJ1-1, with D tentatively TRBD1 (5 bases). The CDR3 extends over 12 amino acids. CDR1 and CDR2 from the germline V gene are KGHSH and LQKENI. Trimming pared 3 bases from V and 12 bases from J, leaving 14 bases between. The CDR3 nucleotides read TGTGCCAGCTCACCCCGGGGGGATATAACTTTCTTT. This codes for CASSPRGDITFF.

The V call is TRBV7-8, the J call TRBJ2-4; D remains ambiguous. Germline V gene data show CDR1 as SGHVS and CDR2 as FQNEAQ. V was pared by 5 bases and J by 8 bases, with 13 bases between. The CDR3 covers 13 residues. The CDR3 sequence: CASSALRQDIQYF. In DNA, the CDR3 is TGTGCCAGCAGCGCCCTTCGCCAGGACATTCAGTACTTC.

This clonotype was recorded once. V and J are TRBV20-1 and TRBJ1-3; no reliable D call. Trimming removed 2 bases from V and 1 base from J, with 12 bases in between. CDR1 and CDR2 (germline): DFQATT, SNEGSKA (reference sequence). CDR3 length equals 15 residues. The chain's CDR3 is CSARSAADSGNTIYF. The CDR3 DNA is TGCAGTGCTAGATCCGCAGCCGATTCTGGAAACACCATATATTTT.

The table lists this clonotype with many counts. For the CDR3, the DNA is TGCAGCGTTGTAAGTGCCACCTTAAGCTACGAGCAGTACTTC. Its translation: CSVVSATLSYEQYF. The chain has TRBV29-1 and TRBJ2-7; D is uncertain. Germline CDR1 and CDR2: SQVTM and ANQGSEA. The CDR3 has 14 residues. Trimming shortened V by 4 bases and J by 3 bases, and 16 bases separated the two germline ends.

A few counts support this clonotype. The chain recombines TRBV11-2 with TRBJ2-1; no clear D. The V gene lost 3 bases and the J gene lost 3 bases, with 12 bases spanning the gap. The germline gives CDR1 SGHAT, CDR2 FQNNGV. The CDR3 covers 15 residues. The CDR3 region has the DNA TGTGCCAGCAGCTTCCGAGAACTGGGCTACAATGAGCAGTTCTTC. This encodes CASSFRELGYNEQFF.

The chain employs TRBV5-1 and TRBJ1-1; TRBD1 matches at 8 bases. The J segment lost 8 bases and the V segment lost 0 bases, leaving 0 bases of the junction unmatched. Germline-derived CDR1 and CDR2 are SGHRS and YFSETQ. This CDR3 region has 12 residues. CDR3 coding DNA: TGCGCCAGCAGCTTGGGGGACAGGGAAGCTTTCTTT. Translating it yields CASSLGDREAFF.